The 18 T cell receptor beta chains given below trace back to one sample, sequenced in a study of blood T cell repertoires in COVID-19 (dated by TCRdb to 2019 to 2021). Preparation of the library involved the immunoSEQ multiplex PCR assay. TCRdb limited this immuneACCESS table to in-frame rearrangements with V and J called. A share of clones is missing; checked studies link under half to unresolved V genes, and the rest is unexplained. This sample gives some 190,000 clones in total; under 90% of them show up just once. The ten top clones hold approximately 8% of the sample. The sample comprised peripheral blood. These receptors were taken from a woman of 80 years or more with COVID-19, enrolled during active disease.

This chain links TRBV19 with TRBJ1-4; perhaps TRBD1 as D (5 bases). Trimming removed 6 bases at V and 10 bases at J, with 18 bases between. Germline V gene sequence: CDR1 LNHDA, CDR2 SQIVND (reference sequence). The CDR3 loop spans 14 amino acids. The CDR3 coding sequence is TGTGCCAGTAGATCGGGGGAAGGATTCGGAAAACTGTTTTTT. Protein: CASRSGEGFGKLFF.

J is TRBJ2-7 and V is TRBV6-5; D is possibly TRBD2 (6 bases). V gave up 3 bases and J gave up 2 bases, with 17 bases separating them. The germline CDR1 and CDR2 sequences are MNHEY and SVGAGI. The length of the CDR3 is 16 residues. CDR3 DNA sequence: TGTGCCAGCAGTTATGGTCTTTCGGGGGAACCCTACGAGCAGTACTTC. Residues: CASSYGLSGEPYEQYF.

The chain is built from TRBV27 and TRBJ1-2; TRBD1 agrees at 10 bases. The CDR3 sequence is 14 residues long. Germline V gene lookup returns CDR1 MNHEY and CDR2 SMNVEV (reference sequence). V lost 10 bases, J lost 8 bases, and 13 bases stayed unmatched. The CDR3 DNA is TGTGCCAACCCTGCGACAGGGGGCGCGGAAGGCTACACCTTC. Translating gives CANPATGGAEGYTF.

The rearrangement links TRBV5-1 to TRBJ1-2; TRBD1 matches at 9 bases. Germline V gene data show CDR1 as SGHRS and CDR2 as YFSETQ. V lost 5 bases and J lost 6; bases outside the gene matches: 8. This CDR3 spans 14 amino acids. CDR3 residues: CASSALDRGNGYTF. The CDR3 coding sequence is TGCGCCAGCAGTGCCCTTGACAGGGGGAATGGCTACACCTTC.

This sequence joins TRBV18 and TRBJ1-2, with TRBD1 matching over 7 bases. The CDR3 is made up of 14 amino acids. Unmatched junction bases numbered 9, after V lost 6 bases and J lost 5 bases. Germline V gives CDR1 KGHSH, CDR2 LQKENI. The CDR3 reads CASSLGQDQYGYTF. In nucleotides, the CDR3 is TGTGCCAGCTCCCTTGGACAGGATCAGTATGGCTACACCTTC.

This chain connects TRBV5-1 to TRBJ2-3; 7 bases line up with TRBD1. The V segment lost 6 bases and the J segment 2 bases; nucleotides outside the gene matches: 6. From germline, CDR1 is SGHRS and CDR2 YFSETQ. There are 14 residues in the CDR3. The CDR3 nucleotides are TGCGCCAGCACCGCCGGGACAGTCACAGATACGCAGTATTTT. Amino acid sequence: CASTAGTVTDTQYF.

This chain uses TRBV2 with TRBJ2-5, with TRBD1 as a possible D gene (6 bases). Trimming removed 8 bases from V and 5 bases from J, with 15 bases in between. This CDR3 contains 13 residues. Germline values: CDR1 SNHLY, CDR2 FYNNEI. The CDR3 bases are TGTGCCAGCGAGACAGGAAGGTTGGAGACCCAGTACTTC. Translation: CASETGRLETQYF.

In its sample, this clone was seen a few times. This chain joins TRBV5-1 and TRBJ1-5; D gene ambiguous. The CDR3 extends over 15 amino acids. Germline values: CDR1 SGHRS, CDR2 YFSETQ. Trimming removed 0 bases at V and 6 bases at J, with 13 bases between. In DNA, the CDR3 is TGCGCCAGCAGCTTGGATCGGGGATCGGGTCAGCCCCAGCATTTT. This sequence encodes CASSLDRGSGQPQHF.

V usage is TRBV5-1 and J usage is TRBJ2-3, with 13 positions matching TRBD2. The CDR3 spans 19 residues. Germline lookup yields CDR1 SGHRS and CDR2 YFSETQ. After removal of 1 base from V and 2 bases from J, the junction contained 10 bases not matched to a gene. As DNA, the CDR3 is TGCGCCAGCAGCTTGAGCGGTCTCGGGACTAGCGGGACCACAGATACGCAGTATTTT. Its translation is CASSLSGLGTSGTTDTQYF. The full variable domain, its missing parts supplied by reference TRBV5-1 and TRBJ2-3, is KAGVTQTPRYLIKTRGQQVTLSCSPISGHRSVSWYQQTPGQGLQFLFEYFSETQRNKGNFPGRFSGRQFSNSRSEMNVSTLELGDSALYLCASSLSGLGTSGTTDTQYFGPGTRLTVL.

V is TRBV18 and J is TRBJ2-7; the match to TRBD2 covers 7 bases. This CDR3 is built from 14 residues. V shed 6 bases, J shed 6 bases, and the junction held 11 bases outside the gene matches. Germline V gene lookup returns CDR1 KGHSH and CDR2 LQKENI. The CDR3 bases are TGTGCCAGCTCGCCGGGCGGGGGAGAGGCCGAGCAGTACTTC. It yields the protein CASSPGGGEAEQYF. Together with reference TRBV18 and TRBJ2-7, the CDR3 gives the full variable domain: NAGVMQNPRHLVRRRGQEARLRCSPMKGHSHVYWYRQLPEEGLKFMVYLQKENIIDESGMPKERFSAEFPKEGPSILRIQQVVRGDSAAYFCASSPGGGEAEQYFGPGTRLTVT.

The chain links TRBV5-1 to TRBJ2-1, with 10 nucleotides matching TRBD2. This CDR3 region has 15 residues. V dropped 4 bases and J dropped 7; count of bases not matched to a gene: 8. Germline V CDR1 and CDR2: SGHRS, YFSETQ. The CDR3 DNA sequence: TGCGCCAGCAGCACTCCTAGCGGGAGTACGAATGAGCAGTTCTTC. This translates into CASSTPSGSTNEQFF.

The rearrangement links TRBV14 to TRBJ2-5, with 8 bases matching TRBD1. The CDR3 is made up of 19 amino acids. With V trimmed by 4 bases and J by 4 bases, 20 bases remained unmatched. Germline V gives CDR1 SGHDN, CDR2 FVKESK. Here the CDR3 DNA reads TGTGCCAGCAGCCGGATCGGGACAGGCACTGGGTGGGGGCTAGAGACCCAGTACTTC. The encoded protein is CASSRIGTGTGWGLETQYF. Filled out from reference TRBV14 and TRBJ2-5, the complete variable domain reads EAGVTQFPSHSVIEKGQTVTLRCDPISGHDNLYWYRRVMGKEIKFLLHFVKESKQDESGMPNNRFLAERTGGTYSTLKVQPAELEDSGVYFCASSRIGTGTGWGLETQYFGPGTRLLVL.

The chain carries TRBV5-1 and TRBJ1-1; 9 positions match TRBD1. Germline-derived CDR1 and CDR2 are SGHRS and YFSETQ. V shed 4 bases, J shed 1 base, and the junction held 5 bases outside the gene matches. The CDR3 has 15 amino acids. The CDR3 DNA reads as TGCGCCAGCAGCCCGGGACAGGGTCCGAACACTGAAGCTTTCTTT. Its translation is CASSPGQGPNTEAFF.

V usage is TRBV29-1 and J usage is TRBJ1-1; possible D gene TRBD1, 6 bases. The germline V gene has CDR1 SQVTM and CDR2 ANQGSEA. V was cut by 7 bases and J by 1 base, with 16 bases left in between. This CDR3 spans 14 amino acids. Here the CDR3 DNA reads TGCAGCGCCTCACGTCAGGGGCGGAACACTGAAGCTTTCTTT. Its protein is CSASRQGRNTEAFF.

The chain combines TRBV29-1 with TRBJ1-3; possibly TRBD1 for D (6 bases). The V gene lost 4 bases and the J gene lost 2 bases, with 12 bases spanning the gap. Germline CDR1 SQVTM, CDR2 ANQGSEA. The CDR3 covers 14 residues. CDR3 protein: CSVGETGPGNTIYF. For the CDR3, the DNA is TGCAGCGTTGGGGAAACAGGGCCTGGAAACACCATATATTTT.

The chain links TRBV29-1 to TRBJ2-7; D call uncertain. This CDR3 contains 13 residues. Trimming cost V 3 bases and J 3 bases, with 12 bases left between them. The germline V gene encodes CDR1 SQVTM and CDR2 ANQGSEA. The CDR3 DNA reads as TGCAGCGTTGAGGTGGGCCCCGTCTACGAGCAGTACTTC. The encoded protein is CSVEVGPVYEQYF.

This clone was seen a handful of times. V usage is TRBV7-9 and J usage is TRBJ2-5; 7 bases align to TRBD1. The CDR3 is made up of 14 amino acids. Looked up from germline, CDR1 is SEHNR and CDR2 is FQNEAQ (reference sequence). With 6 bases clipped from V and 5 bases from J, the junction kept 9 bases outside the gene matches. The CDR3: CASRGTVSTETQYF. In DNA form, the CDR3 reads TGTGCCAGCAGGGGGACAGTATCAACGGAGACCCAGTACTTC. The variable domain in full, completed from reference TRBV7-9 and TRBJ2-5, reads DTGVSQNPRHKITKRGQNVTFRCDPISEHNRLYWYRQTLGQGPEFLTYFQNEAQLEKSRLLSDRFSAERPKGSFSTLEIQRTEQGDSAMYLCASRGTVSTETQYFGPGTRLLVL.

The chain is built from TRBV6-6 and TRBJ2-5, with TRBD2 as a possible D gene (5 bases). V was clipped by 7 bases and J by 7 bases, with 22 bases between them. The length of the CDR3 is 15 residues. Germline V lookup: CDR1 MNHNY, CDR2 SVGAGI (reference sequence). Written as DNA, the CDR3 is TGTGCCAGCACCTCGTTGAGCGGAATGGGCGGGACCCAGTACTTC. It codes for CASTSLSGMGGTQYF.